This entry concerns a single T cell receptor (beta chain). The sample originates from a study of blood T cell repertoires in COVID-19. Study-level information: The United States, Italy and Spain supplied acute and convalescent COVID-19 samples.

Produced via immunoSEQ multiplex PCR; TCRdb's table is partial and in-frame only. The sample lists some 250,000 clones; over 65% were seen once. Germline loops: CDR1 MNHEY, CDR2 SMNVEV (reference sequence). The junction had 1 base not matched to a gene; V was cut back by 2 bases and J by 7 bases. CDR3 length equals 14 residues. The V gene is TRBV27, the J gene TRBJ2-7, with 14 bases aligning to TRBD2. The source material was peripheral blood. This TCR was recovered from a woman older than 75 with acute or convalescent COVID-19. The CDR3, as DNA: TGTGCCAGCAGTTTAGGGACTAGCGGGAGTGAGCAGTACTTC. As protein: CASSLGTSGSEQYF.